This is a list of T cell receptor beta chains from one sample in a study of blood T cell repertoires in COVID-19. Here immunoSEQ multiplex PCR was the method, and the copy in TCRdb shows in-frame clones only, minus some. The data show some 260,000 clones, about 87% seen once. The sample was peripheral blood. The receptors were sampled from a woman aged 70 to 79 with COVID-19, enrolled during active disease. The CDR3 runs from the conserved cysteine through the conserved F or W.

v_call | cdr3_aa
TRBV6-5 | CASGGWGEQYF
TRBV15 | CATSRDLSPGGVYGYTF
TRBV30 | CAWSETTGLNTEAFF
TRBV6-5 | CASSEKRGNEKLFF
TRBV10-3 | CAISQPPGLAVTYEQYF
TRBV5-4 | CASSLERWDRGREQYF
TRBV10-3 | CAISEIDRLDGYTF
TRBV14 | CASSQVWRDRAGANVLTF
TRBV4-1 | CASSQRGGRENYGYTF
TRBV10-3 | CAISESSGGRTGRTDTQYF